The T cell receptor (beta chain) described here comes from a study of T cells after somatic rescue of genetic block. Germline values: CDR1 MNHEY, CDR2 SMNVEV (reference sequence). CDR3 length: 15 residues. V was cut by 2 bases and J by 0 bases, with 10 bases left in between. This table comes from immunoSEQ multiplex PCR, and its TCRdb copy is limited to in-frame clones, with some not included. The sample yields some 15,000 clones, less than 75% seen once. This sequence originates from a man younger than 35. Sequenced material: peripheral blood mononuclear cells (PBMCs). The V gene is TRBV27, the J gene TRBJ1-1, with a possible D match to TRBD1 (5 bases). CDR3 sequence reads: CASSLRGGMNTEAFF. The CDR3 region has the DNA TGTGCCAGCAGTTTACGGGGCGGGATGAACACTGAAGCTTTCTTT.